A single sample gave rise to the 32 T cell receptor beta chains below, sequenced in a study of blood T cell repertoires in COVID-19. Produced via immunoSEQ multiplex PCR; TCRdb's table is partial and in-frame only. This sample has some 70,000 clones; more than 75% occur once, and the top ten carry just over 8%. The source material was peripheral blood. These TCRs come from a man aged 50-59 years with active COVID-19.

This clone was seen only a few times. The chain couples TRBV28 to TRBJ1-2, with a possible D match to TRBD1 (5 bases). The germline CDR1 and CDR2 sequences are MDHEN and SYDVKM. This CDR3 comprises 16 residues. With 0 bases removed from V and 0 bases from J, the gap between germline ends came to 11 bases. The CDR3 region is CASSLWGGRTNYGYTF. In DNA, the CDR3 is TGTGCCAGCAGTTTATGGGGGGGAAGGACTAACTATGGCTACACCTTC.

This chain uses TRBV5-8 with TRBJ2-3; the match to TRBD2 covers 11 bases. Germline loops: CDR1 SGHTS, CDR2 YDEGEE. CDR3 length: 17 residues. V lost 3 bases and J lost 2; bases outside the gene matches: 8. The CDR3 spells CASSWQKTSGVTDTQYF. The CDR3 DNA is TGTGCCAGCAGCTGGCAGAAGACTAGCGGGGTCACAGATACGCAGTATTTT.

The V gene is TRBV4-3, the J gene TRBJ1-3; TRBD1 is a possible D gene (5 bases). The CDR3 is 16 residues long. Germline CDR1 and CDR2: LGHNA and YSLEER. V gave up 0 bases and J gave up 2 bases, with 11 bases separating them. The CDR3 region is CASSQDPRAPGNTIYF. CDR3 nucleotide sequence: TGCGCCAGCAGCCAAGATCCCAGGGCGCCTGGAAACACCATATATTTT.

The rearrangement uses TRBV7-2 and TRBJ1-2; 12 nucleotides agree with TRBD1. Germline CDR1 and CDR2: SGHTA and FQGNSA. The CDR3 spans 15 residues. J lost 4 bases, V lost 5 bases, and 5 bases had no gene match. The CDR3 region has the DNA TGTGCCAGCAGCGCCCGGGACAGGGGGCTCTATGGCTACACCTTC. Amino acid sequence: CASSARDRGLYGYTF.

The DNA for the CDR3 is TGCGCCAGCAGCCCGAGTGGGGCCAACGTCCTGACTTTC. Residues: CASSPSGANVLTF. The rearrangement links TRBV4-3 to TRBJ2-6; D is undetermined. V lost 4 bases to trimming and J lost 3 bases, with 4 bases between them. This CDR3 region has 13 residues. Germline V CDR1 and CDR2: LGHNA, YSLEER.

The chain employs TRBV3-1 (or the pseudogene TRBV3-2) and TRBJ1-4; no clear D gene. CDR1 and CDR2 from the germline V gene are LGHDT and YNNKEL (reference sequence). V was shortened by 0 bases and J by 7 bases, with 6 bases between the two germline ends. The CDR3 loop spans 13 amino acids. The CDR3: CASSQDSLEKLFF. The CDR3 DNA follows: TGTGCCAGCAGCCAAGATTCCCTTGAAAAACTGTTTTTT.

The rearrangement uses TRBV3-1 (or the pseudogene TRBV3-2) and TRBJ2-4, with a possible D match to TRBD1 (5 bases). Trimming took off 1 base at V and 2 bases at J, with 6 bases between the two ends. Germline CDR1 LGHDT, CDR2 YNNKEL (reference sequence). The CDR3 covers 14 residues. In nucleotides, the CDR3 is TGTGCCAGCAGCCAAGCAGGGCCCAAAAACATTCAGTACTTC. As protein: CASSQAGPKNIQYF.

The gene calls are TRBV27 and TRBJ2-1; 8 bases are a match to TRBD2. This CDR3 spans 12 amino acids. Germline V CDR1 and CDR2: MNHEY, SMNVEV (reference sequence). J lost 14 bases, V lost 4 bases, and 7 bases had no gene match. The CDR3 loop is CASSSAGGQEFF. CDR3 nucleotides: TGTGCCAGCAGTTCTGCGGGGGGCCAAGAGTTCTTC.

This clone was seen a single time. This chain links TRBV6-6 with TRBJ1-1; 7 bases agree with TRBD1. Trimming cost V 0 bases and J 4 bases; bases outside gene matches: 5. CDR3 size: 15 residues. CDR1 and CDR2 (germline): MNHNY, SVGAGI (reference sequence). This CDR3 reads CASSYSDNRGTEAFF. CDR3 DNA: TGTGCCAGCAGTTACTCGGACAACAGGGGCACTGAAGCTTTCTTT.

V is TRBV29-1 and J is TRBJ2-7; tentative D call: TRBD2 (5 bases). The CDR3 contains 14 residues. Deletions cut 7 bases from V and 1 base from J, with 17 bases between. Germline values: CDR1 SQVTM, CDR2 ANQGSEA. The chain's CDR3 is CSASARASSYEQYF. For the CDR3, the DNA is TGCAGCGCCTCTGCGAGGGCCAGTTCCTACGAGCAGTACTTC.

V usage is TRBV11-3 and J usage is TRBJ2-3, with TRBD2 identical over 8 bases. The V and J ends lost 5 bases and 1 base, in that order; junction bases with no gene match: 8. This CDR3 is 16 amino acids long. The germline CDR1 and CDR2 sequences are SGHNT and YENEEA. This CDR3 reads CASSHTSGPGTDTQYF. The CDR3, as DNA: TGTGCCAGCAGCCATACTAGCGGCCCAGGCACAGATACGCAGTATTTT.

The chain carries TRBV9 and TRBJ2-7, with a weak D call TRBD1 (6 bases). The V end was cut by 3 bases, the J end by 3 bases, with 13 bases between. This CDR3 spans 14 amino acids. From germline, CDR1 is SGDLS and CDR2 YYNGEE. The CDR3 here is CASSADSSDYEQYF. In nucleotides, the CDR3 is TGTGCCAGCAGCGCGGACAGTTCTGACTACGAGCAGTACTTC.

This chain uses TRBV15 with TRBJ2-7; tentative D call: TRBD2 (6 bases). The CDR3 has 16 amino acids. CDR1 LNHNV and CDR2 YYDKDF come from the germline V gene (reference sequence). V gave up 0 bases and J gave up 3 bases, with 15 bases separating them. DNA of the CDR3: TGTGCCACCAGCAGAGATTTACCCCTCGGGGGCTACGAGCAGTACTTC. Translation: CATSRDLPLGGYEQYF.

This sequence joins TRBV6-5 and TRBJ2-5; possible D gene TRBD1, 6 bases. V lost 8 bases and J lost 3, with 13 bases in between. CDR1 MNHEY and CDR2 SVGAGI come from the germline V gene. This CDR3 spans 13 amino acids. For the CDR3, the DNA is TGTGCCAGCGGGGCCTACAGGGAAGAGACCCAGTACTTC. Translation gives CASGAYREETQYF.

This chain joins TRBV5-6 and TRBJ2-2; weak D call: TRBD1 (5 bases). Germline V lookup: CDR1 SGHDT, CDR2 YYEEEE. The V and J ends lost 0 bases and 6 bases respectively, with 12 bases between them. This CDR3 has 15 amino acids. CDR3 in amino acids: CASSLGQLNAGELFF. The CDR3 DNA reads as TGTGCCAGCAGCTTGGGACAGCTAAATGCCGGGGAGCTGTTTTTT. Full variable domain (remainder filled in from reference TRBV5-6 and TRBJ2-2): DAGVTQSPTHLIKTRGQQVTLRCSPKSGHDTVSWYQQALGQGPQFIFQYYEEEERQRGNFPDRFSGHQFPNYSSELNVNALLLGDSALYLCASSLGQLNAGELFFGEGSRLTVL.

The V call is TRBV27, the J call TRBJ2-1; 16 bases agree with TRBD2. Germline V gives CDR1 MNHEY, CDR2 SMNVEV (reference sequence). V trimming: 5 bases; J trimming: 7 bases; junction bases outside the gene matches: 2. CDR3 length equals 15 residues. The CDR3 DNA follows: TGTGCCAGCAGTGGGGGACTAGCGGGAGGGAATGAGCAGTTCTTC. Translated, it gives CASSGGLAGGNEQFF.

CDR3 nucleotides: TGTGCCAGCAGTGATAGGGCAGGGCCTAATGAAAAACTGTTTTTT. Encoded protein: CASSDRAGPNEKLFF. The J gene is TRBJ1-4, the V gene TRBV25-1; D is perhaps TRBD1 (5 bases). V was trimmed by 3 bases and J by 3 bases, leaving 11 bases between them. This CDR3 spans 15 amino acids. Per the germline V gene, CDR1 is MGHDK and CDR2 is SYGVNS.

The chain uses TRBV30 and TRBJ2-5; 9 bases are shared with TRBD1. There are 14 residues in the CDR3. V lost 2 bases to trimming and J lost 4 bases; unmatched junction nucleotides: 5. The germline V gene has CDR1 GTSNPN and CDR2 SVGIG (reference sequence). CDR3 DNA sequence: TGTGCCTGGAGTTGGAACAGGGGGCGAGAGACCCAGTACTTC. This encodes CAWSWNRGRETQYF.

This clone was seen a few times. This sequence joins TRBV24-1 and TRBJ1-3; the D is unclear. Germline V gene lookup returns CDR1 KGHDR and CDR2 SFDVKD. Deletions cut 8 bases from V and 0 bases from J, with 7 bases between. CDR3 length: 13 residues. The DNA for the CDR3 is TGTGCCACCACTTCGAGCTCTGGAAACACCATATATTTT. Translated, it gives CATTSSSGNTIYF.

V gene TRBV6-6 combines with J gene TRBJ2-1; 15 bases fit TRBD2. The CDR3 length is 21 residues. Unmatched junction bases numbered 15, after V lost 6 bases and J lost 0 bases. Per germline, CDR1 MNHNY and CDR2 SVGAGI (reference sequence). In DNA form, the CDR3 reads TGTGCCAGCAGCCCAATGGGACCGGGACTAGCGGGAGGCTTCTCCTACAATGAGCAGTTCTTC. This sequence encodes CASSPMGPGLAGGFSYNEQFF.

This chain links TRBV7-2 with TRBJ2-2; 8 bases match TRBD1. Germline loops: CDR1 SGHTA, CDR2 FQGNSA. The V segment lost 5 bases and the J segment 5 bases; nucleotides outside the gene matches: 7. CDR3 length equals 15 residues. CDR3 DNA sequence: TGTGCCAGCAGCGATCGGACAGGGAGTACCGGGGAGCTGTTTTTT. Translation: CASSDRTGSTGELFF.

The CDR3 sequence: CASSAGFNYGYTF. CDR3 bases: TGTGCCAGCAGCGCAGGATTTAACTATGGCTACACCTTC. The genes are TRBV2 and TRBJ1-2, with D unresolved. Trimming removed 6 bases from V and 1 base from J, with 9 bases in between. Germline V gene data show CDR1 as SNHLY and CDR2 as FYNNEI. CDR3 length: 13 residues.

The chain recombines TRBV3-1 (or the pseudogene TRBV3-2) with TRBJ1-4, with 7 bases that match TRBD1. The V gene end was trimmed by 4 bases and the J gene end by 5 bases; junction bases not matched to a gene: 4. The CDR3 spans 14 residues. Germline lookup yields CDR1 LGHDT and CDR2 YNNKEL (reference sequence). In DNA, the CDR3 is TGTGCCAGCAGCCGAGGGACAGAGAATGAAAAACTGTTTTTT. Its translation is CASSRGTENEKLFF.

The chain carries TRBV4-1 and TRBJ2-3, with 12 bases matching TRBD2. V was clipped by 0 bases and J by 3 bases; unmatched bases: 4. Looked up from germline, CDR1 is MGHRA and CDR2 is YSYEKL. The CDR3 is 17 residues long. Written as DNA, the CDR3 is TGCGCCAGCAGCCAAGAGAAAGGGACTAGCGGGACAGATACGCAGTATTTT. Its protein is CASSQEKGTSGTDTQYF.

This clone was seen a single time. This chain connects TRBV7-2 to TRBJ2-7; the D is unclear. The CDR3 sequence is 13 residues long. Trimming took off 1 base at V and 8 bases at J, with 12 bases between the two ends. CDR1 SGHTA and CDR2 FQGNSA come from the germline V gene. CDR3 sequence: CASSLGSSRKQYF. The CDR3 nucleotides read TGTGCCAGCAGCTTAGGAAGTTCGCGTAAGCAGTACTTC.

V is TRBV6-5 and J is TRBJ1-5; a possible D gene is TRBD1 (5 bases). This CDR3 spans 14 amino acids. V was pared by 0 bases and J by 6 bases, with 9 bases between. Germline V gene lookup returns CDR1 MNHEY and CDR2 SVGAGI. CDR3 residues: CASSYSTRVQPQHF. As DNA, the CDR3 is TGTGCCAGCAGTTACTCGACCAGGGTTCAGCCCCAGCATTTT.

This clone appeared once. CDR3 amino acids: CASSPGGRSYEQYF. The CDR3 bases are TGTGCCAGCAGCCCAGGGGGACGCTCCTACGAGCAGTACTTC. The chain joins TRBV28 to TRBJ2-7; 7 nucleotides line up with TRBD1. CDR3 length: 14 amino acids. J gave up 0 bases and V 6 bases, and 5 bases lay outside the gene matches. CDR1 MDHEN and CDR2 SYDVKM come from the germline V gene.

This chain joins TRBV27 and TRBJ2-5, with TRBD2 matching 8 bases. The CDR3 runs to 16 residues. Germline CDR1 and CDR2: MNHEY and SMNVEV (reference sequence). V shed 7 bases and J 5 bases; nucleotides not matched to a gene: 15. The CDR3 DNA reads as TGTGCCAGCACCCTCCTCGGGAGCGGGAGTGGGGAGACCCAGTACTTC. This gives the protein CASTLLGSGSGETQYF.

Worth noting for this clone: Other nucleotide sequences in the sample specify the same CDR3. The chain has TRBV4-2 and TRBJ2-1; 9 nucleotides line up with TRBD2. Germline-derived CDR1 and CDR2 are LGHNA and YNFKEQ. With V trimmed by 4 bases and J by 3 bases, 7 bases remained unmatched. The CDR3 spans 16 residues. The CDR3 nucleotides read TGTGCCAGCAGCCCCCGCTTAGCGGGGGACTACAATGAGCAGTTCTTC. Translated, it gives CASSPRLAGDYNEQFF.

This clone occurred many times. The chain joins TRBV29-1 to TRBJ1-1, with unresolved D. Looked up from germline, CDR1 is SQVTM and CDR2 is ANQGSEA. Trimming shortened V by 5 bases and J by 7 bases, and 14 bases separated the two germline ends. This CDR3 is 12 amino acids long. The CDR3 DNA reads TGCAGCGTTAATACCCTCCGGGGTGAAGCTTTCTTT. Encoded protein: CSVNTLRGEAFF.

The V gene is TRBV28, the J gene TRBJ2-7; possibly TRBD2 for D (6 bases). CDR1 and CDR2 (germline): MDHEN, SYDVKM. Trimming cost V 2 bases and J 3 bases, with 17 bases left between them. CDR3 size: 16 residues. This chain's CDR3 is CASSLRGFSGFYEQYF. In DNA, the CDR3 is TGTGCCAGCAGTTTACGCGGTTTTAGCGGCTTCTACGAGCAGTACTTC.

This sequence joins TRBV4-1 and TRBJ2-4, with 7 bases that match TRBD2. This CDR3 region has 14 residues. Germline values: CDR1 MGHRA, CDR2 YSYEKL. Trimming took 4 bases from V and 6 from J; bases not matched to a gene: 6. The CDR3 region is CASSLLAVGNIQYF. The CDR3, as DNA: TGCGCCAGCAGCCTCCTAGCGGTGGGAAACATTCAGTACTTC.